The 6 T cell receptor beta chains in this list originate from one sample, sequenced in a study of cytomegalovirus exposure and HLA in healthy donors. The table came from immunoSEQ multiplex PCR; TCRdb's copy has only in-frame clones and leaves some out. The sample shows fewer than 200,000 clones, 87% of them seen only once. The sequenced sample was PBMCs. The receptors stem from a woman between 25 and 40 years old in good health and CMV-seronegative.

The chain joins TRBV7-2 to TRBJ2-3; 7 nucleotides agree with TRBD1. The CDR3 covers 16 residues. After removal of 5 bases from V and 5 bases from J, the junction contained 13 bases not matched to a gene. The germline gives CDR1 SGHTA, CDR2 FQGNSA. The CDR3, as DNA: TGTGCCAGCAGCCCTTACCACAGGGGTGGAGGAGATACGCAGTATTTT. This sequence encodes CASSPYHRGGGDTQYF.

This clone occurred once. The chain links TRBV2 to TRBJ2-6; D gene unclear. CDR3 size: 15 residues. CDR1 is SNHLY and CDR2 is FYNNEI in the germline V gene. Trimming cost V 3 bases and J 4 bases, with 10 bases left between them. DNA of the CDR3: TGTGCCAGCAGTGACGAGATGCGAGGGGCCAACGTCCTGACTTTC. Translation gives CASSDEMRGANVLTF.

The gene calls are TRBV4-1 and TRBJ1-6, with TRBD1 matching over 7 bases. The CDR3 extends over 16 amino acids. CDR1 MGHRA and CDR2 YSYEKL come from the germline V gene. V gave up 1 base and J gave up 8 bases; unmatched junction bases: 8. This CDR3 is CASSQVGDSSYSPLHF. CDR3 coding DNA: TGCGCCAGCAGCCAAGTTGGGGACAGCTCCTATTCACCCCTCCACTTT.

The genes are TRBV7-9 and TRBJ1-4; D is possibly TRBD1 (6 bases). Germline CDR1 reads SEHNR; CDR2 reads FQNEAQ (reference sequence). This CDR3 contains 14 residues. Deletions cut 2 bases from V and 7 bases from J, with 11 bases between. CDR3: CASSLLQGGEKLFF. Written as DNA, the CDR3 is TGTGCCAGCAGCTTATTACAGGGTGGTGAAAAACTGTTTTTT.

The chain's CDR3 is CASSALAGGRETQYF. The CDR3 DNA sequence: TGTGCCAGCAGTGCCCTAGCGGGGGGCCGAGAGACCCAGTACTTC. The chain combines TRBV2 with TRBJ2-5; TRBD2 matches 11 bases. Per germline, CDR1 SNHLY and CDR2 FYNNEI. Losses at the gene ends were 4 bases for V and 4 bases for J; bases not matched to a gene: 5. The CDR3 runs to 15 residues.

This sequence joins TRBV13 and TRBJ2-7; D might be TRBD2 (6 bases). The CDR3 has 17 amino acids. Trimming stripped 5 bases from V and 3 bases from J, with 23 bases between. Per the germline V gene, CDR1 is PRHDT and CDR2 is FYEKMQ (reference sequence). DNA for the CDR3: TGTGCCAGCAGCATCATGGGGACCGGACTAACTTACTACGAGCAGTACTTC. It yields the protein CASSIMGTGLTYYEQYF. Looking up the rest from reference TRBV13 and TRBJ2-7 gives the full variable domain: AAGVIQSPRHLIKEKRETATLKCYPIPRHDTVYWYQQGPGQDPQFLISFYEKMQSDKGSIPDRFSAQQFSDYHSELNMSSLELGDSALYFCASSIMGTGLTYYEQYFGPGTRLTVT.